The 26 T cell receptor beta chains given below trace back to one sample, sequenced in a study of cytomegalovirus exposure and HLA in healthy donors (dated 2017 in TCRdb). The library was made by the immunoSEQ multiplex PCR assay. A mixture of 60 forward primers for TCR Vbeta segments and 13 reverse primers for TCR Jbeta segments was used in the multiplex PCR. What TCRdb holds here is the immuneACCESS table cut down to in-frame rearrangements. Part of the clones is not present; checked against another copy, under half of the missing clones reflect an unresolved V gene, and the others are unexplained. The sample table lists 63,000 or so clones, 73% of them with a count of one. 4.5% to 5.5% of the sample is taken by the ten largest. The sample taken for sequencing was PBMCs. Every receptor here comes from a man aged 45-65 years in good health and CMV-seronegative.

V and J are TRBV9 and TRBJ2-5; 7 bases are shared with TRBD2. CDR3 length: 12 amino acids. Germline lookup yields CDR1 SGDLS and CDR2 YYNGEE. With V trimmed by 4 bases and J by 11 bases, 8 bases remained unmatched. The CDR3 sequence is CASSQWGGEQYF. The CDR3 DNA follows: TGTGCCAGCAGCCAGTGGGGGGGGGAGCAGTACTTC. Based on the CDR3 plus reference TRBV9 and TRBJ2-5, the full variable domain is DSGVTQTPKHLITATGQRVTLRCSPRSGDLSVYWYQQSLDQGLQFLIQYYNGEERAKGNILERFSAQQFPDLHSELNLSSLELGDSALYFCASSQWGGEQYFGPGTRLLVL.

The chain couples TRBV19 to TRBJ1-1; D remains ambiguous. The CDR3 totals 13 residues. Trimming left V 7 bases short and J 4 bases short, with 13 bases between. In germline, CDR1 is LNHDA, CDR2 SQIVND (reference sequence). Written as DNA, the CDR3 is TGTGCCAGTATTTACGGAGGACTCACTGAAGCTTTCTTT. It translates to CASIYGGLTEAFF.

The chain recombines TRBV30 with TRBJ1-4; 9 nucleotides line up with TRBD1. The CDR3 has 13 amino acids. Trimming cost V 3 bases and J 6 bases; bases outside gene matches: 2. Germline-derived CDR1 and CDR2 are GTSNPN and SVGIG (reference sequence). CDR3 nucleotide sequence: TGTGCCTGGAGCCGGGACAGGGATGAAAAACTGTTTTTT. Protein: CAWSRDRDEKLFF.

This clone was recorded a few times. The CDR3 DNA reads as TGTGCCTGGAGTGTAGGCGGGGAGAAGTACTTC. It yields the protein CAWSVGGEKYF. The chain recombines TRBV30 with TRBJ2-7, with D possibly matching TRBD2 (6 bases). Looked up from germline, CDR1 is GTSNPN and CDR2 is SVGIG (reference sequence). The length of the CDR3 is 11 residues. V lost 0 bases and J lost 11, with 11 bases in between. Looking up the rest from reference TRBV30 and TRBJ2-7 gives the full variable domain: SQTIHQWPATLVQPVGSPLSLECTVEGTSNPNLYWYRQAAGRGLQLLFYSVGIGQISSEVPQNLSASRPQDRQFILSSKKLLLSDSGFYLCAWSVGGEKYFGPGTRLTVT.

V and J are TRBV5-1 and TRBJ1-2, with TRBD1 matching over 9 bases. From germline, CDR1 is SGHRS and CDR2 YFSETQ. Germline trimming cut 4 bases from V and 4 bases from J; bases unmatched to any gene: 8. This CDR3 has 15 residues. Here the CDR3 DNA reads TGCGCCAGCAGCCCTAGGGGACAGGGCTCCTATGGCTACACCTTC. It yields the protein CASSPRGQGSYGYTF.

This chain uses TRBV29-1 with TRBJ1-6; 10 bases fit TRBD1. The V and J ends lost 7 bases and 9 bases, in that order; junction bases with no gene match: 6. CDR1 and CDR2 (germline): SQVTM, ANQGSEA. This CDR3 has 13 residues. The CDR3 sequence is CSGDRGVGSPLHF. In DNA, the CDR3 is TGCAGCGGGGACAGGGGAGTTGGTTCACCCCTCCACTTT.

The rearrangement joins TRBV30 to TRBJ2-7; a possible D gene is TRBD2 (6 bases). The germline CDR1 and CDR2 sequences are GTSNPN and SVGIG (reference sequence). CDR3 length equals 15 residues. The V gene lost 0 bases and the J gene lost 2 bases, with 14 bases spanning the gap. The CDR3 is CAWSVPRSGAYEQYF. CDR3 in DNA: TGTGCCTGGAGTGTACCGAGATCGGGGGCCTACGAGCAGTACTTC.

Notes on this clone: One junction end disagrees with the germline gene, perhaps due to a read error. This rearrangement joins TRBV7-7 to TRBJ2-5; the match to TRBD2 covers 10 bases. This CDR3 has 16 amino acids. Germline assignment: CDR1 SSHAT and CDR2 FNYEAQ (reference sequence). This CDR3 reads CASSLGVAGGPETQYF. The CDR3 region has the DNA TGTGCTAGCAGCCTGGGAGTAGCGGGGGGCCCAGAGACCCAGTACTTC.

The chain carries TRBV11-2 and TRBJ2-7, with a weak D call TRBD1 (6 bases). Germline CDR1 and CDR2: SGHAT and FQNNGV. The CDR3 length is 13 residues. V lost 3 bases to trimming and J lost 7 bases, with 13 bases between them. In DNA, the CDR3 is TGTGCCAGCAGCTTCAGGGGATCTCTAGAGCAGTACTTC. This gives the protein CASSFRGSLEQYF.

This clone came up once. V is TRBV7-8 and J is TRBJ1-1; no clear D. The CDR3 is 13 residues long. Trimming shortened V by 1 base and J by 4 bases, and 7 bases separated the two germline ends. Germline V gives CDR1 SGHVS, CDR2 FQNEAQ. The CDR3 nucleotides read TGTGCCAGCAGCTTAGGTAGTAGCACTGAAGCTTTCTTT. This translates into CASSLGSSTEAFF.

The DNA of the CDR3 is TGTGCCAGCAGCGCTTTCGGGAGAAGAAACACTGAAGCTTTCTTT. Its translation is CASSAFGRRNTEAFF. The chain employs TRBV11-2 and TRBJ1-1, with D unresolved. V was pared by 5 bases and J by 2 bases, with 15 bases between. CDR1 SGHAT and CDR2 FQNNGV come from the germline V gene. The CDR3 has 15 amino acids.

V usage is TRBV4-2 and J usage is TRBJ2-2; TRBD2 matches at 10 bases. The germline V gene has CDR1 LGHNA and CDR2 YNFKEQ. The CDR3 totals 18 residues. V trimming: 0 bases; J trimming: 5 bases; junction bases outside the gene matches: 9. CDR3: CASSQEGAGGTDTGELFF. The DNA of the CDR3 is TGTGCCAGCAGCCAAGAAGGAGCGGGGGGGACTGATACCGGGGAGCTGTTTTTT.

There are a few counts of this clone. V is TRBV6-1 and J is TRBJ1-2; a weak D match, TRBD1 (5 bases). This CDR3 contains 15 residues. The germline V and J ends were trimmed by 0 bases and 11 bases, with 19 bases remaining between them. CDR1 MNHNS and CDR2 SASEGT come from the germline V gene. CDR3: CASSEARSTVKGYTF. The CDR3 DNA reads TGTGCCAGCAGTGAAGCGAGGTCTACAGTTAAGGGGTACACCTTC.

The chain couples TRBV2 to TRBJ2-1; TRBD2 might be the D (5 bases). Trimming pared 9 bases from V and 14 bases from J, leaving 14 bases between. This CDR3 is 10 amino acids long. Per the germline V gene, CDR1 is SNHLY and CDR2 is FYNNEI. The CDR3 DNA is TGTGCCAGTGGTGGGCGGGTAGAGTTCTTC. It translates to CASGGRVEFF.

The V and J genes are TRBV7-2 and TRBJ2-3; 11 nucleotides line up with TRBD2. The CDR3 covers 17 residues. Germline V gives CDR1 SGHTA, CDR2 FQGNSA. After removal of 0 bases from V and 3 bases from J, the junction contained 5 bases not matched to a gene. As DNA, the CDR3 is TGTGCCAGCAGCTTAGCGGTGGGACTAGCGGCGACAGATACGCAGTATTTT. It specifies CASSLAVGLAATDTQYF.

The chain couples TRBV15 to TRBJ2-7, with 8 bases aligning to TRBD2. With V trimmed by 0 bases and J by 4 bases, 11 bases remained unmatched. There are 17 residues in the CDR3. CDR1 and CDR2 from the germline V gene are LNHNV and YYDKDF (reference sequence). CDR3 loop: CATSREFPGGRMYEQYF. DNA for the CDR3: TGTGCCACCAGCAGAGAATTCCCTGGCGGGAGGATGTACGAGCAGTACTTC. Complete variable domain (other parts from reference TRBV15 and TRBJ2-7): DAMVIQNPRYQVTQFGKPVTLSCSQTLNHNVMYWYQQKSSQAPKLLFHYYDKDFNNEADTPDNFQSRRPNTSFCFLDIRSPGLGDTAMYLCATSREFPGGRMYEQYFGPGTRLTVT.

There are a few counts of this clone. The chain joins TRBV5-1 to TRBJ2-2; 13 bases match TRBD2. This CDR3 comprises 17 residues. V shed 1 base and J 5 bases; nucleotides not matched to a gene: 5. CDR1 SGHRS and CDR2 YFSETQ come from the germline V gene. In DNA, the CDR3 is TGCGCCAGCAGCTTGCGTCCGGGACTAGCGGGGACCGGGGAGCTGTTTTTT. Amino acid sequence: CASSLRPGLAGTGELFF.

This clone was seen only a few times. CDR3 sequence: CASSFAGGQFYNSPLHF. As DNA, the CDR3 is TGTGCCAGCAGTTTCGCCGGGGGACAGTTTTATAATTCACCCCTCCACTTT. The chain couples TRBV5-6 to TRBJ1-6; 7 nucleotides agree with TRBD1. V was pared by 5 bases and J by 4 bases, with 12 bases of the junction left unmatched. The CDR3 sequence is 17 residues long. Germline lookup yields CDR1 SGHDT and CDR2 YYEEEE.

This chain links TRBV2 with TRBJ2-6, with no clear D. The germline gives CDR1 SNHLY, CDR2 FYNNEI. The V and J ends lost 7 bases and 0 bases respectively, with 10 bases between them. The CDR3 consists of 15 residues. The CDR3 nucleotides are TGTGCCAGCAACGAGCGTTCCTCTGGGGCCAACGTCCTGACTTTC. Amino acids: CASNERSSGANVLTF.

V and J are TRBV4-1 and TRBJ1-6; tentative D call: TRBD1 (6 bases). Trimming took off 4 bases at V and 10 bases at J, with 17 bases between the two ends. This CDR3 is 15 amino acids long. Germline values: CDR1 MGHRA, CDR2 YSYEKL. The CDR3 region has the DNA TGCGCCAGCAGCCGGCAACAGGGAAGTAACTCACCCCTCCACTTT. Translation gives CASSRQQGSNSPLHF.

The chain employs TRBV18 and TRBJ2-7; D is undetermined. Germline V gene lookup returns CDR1 KGHSH and CDR2 LQKENI. Trimming stripped 3 bases from V and 2 bases from J, with 14 bases between. This CDR3 spans 15 amino acids. The CDR3 here is CASSPYTVAPYEQYF. CDR3 coding DNA: TGTGCCAGCTCACCGTATACGGTCGCGCCCTACGAGCAGTACTTC.

The chain carries TRBV28 and TRBJ1-2; 7 positions agree with TRBD1. CDR1 is MDHEN and CDR2 is SYDVKM in the germline V gene. Unmatched junction bases numbered 8, after V lost 5 bases and J lost 2 bases. The CDR3 loop spans 15 amino acids. Here the CDR3 reads CASSNVRGKNYGYTF. For the CDR3, the DNA is TGTGCCAGCAGTAACGTCAGGGGGAAGAACTATGGCTACACCTTC.

The sample holds a few counts of this clone. The chain couples TRBV6-1 to TRBJ1-5; perhaps TRBD1 as D (5 bases). Looked up from germline, CDR1 is MNHNS and CDR2 is SASEGT. The V and J ends lost 1 base and 7 bases respectively, with 17 bases between them. CDR3 length: 16 amino acids. CDR3 DNA: TGTGCCAGCAGTGAAGTTGCGGTTGGGGCAGGCCAGCCCCAGCATTTT. Translated: CASSEVAVGAGQPQHF.

The CDR3 DNA reads as TGTGCCAGCAGTGAAGACAGGGGGGCCACAGATACGCAGTATTTT. This translates into CASSEDRGATDTQYF. The rearrangement links TRBV6-1 to TRBJ2-3; 8 bases are a match to TRBD1. J lost 2 bases, V lost 1 base, and 2 bases had no gene match. Per germline, CDR1 MNHNS and CDR2 SASEGT. The CDR3 is made up of 15 amino acids.

V is TRBV5-4 and J is TRBJ2-1; D not certain. Trimming took 3 bases from V and 8 from J, leaving 9 bases between them. The CDR3 is made up of 12 amino acids. Germline V gives CDR1 SGHNT, CDR2 YYREEE (reference sequence). Here the CDR3 DNA reads TGTGCCAGCAGCTCATTTATAGATGAGCAGTTCTTC. This codes for CASSSFIDEQFF.

This chain connects TRBV7-6 to TRBJ2-5; 9 bases match TRBD2. Germline loops: CDR1 SGHVS, CDR2 FNYEAQ. The CDR3 is 16 residues long. V shed 8 bases, J shed 5 bases, and the junction held 15 bases outside the gene matches. The CDR3 nucleotides are TGTGCCAGCGGCCTGGACGGCGCGGGGGGGCGTGAGACCCAGTACTTC. Residues: CASGLDGAGGRETQYF.